Sequencing of this TCR beta chain was carried out in a study of T cell repertoires in ileal Crohn's disease. V was clipped by 1 base and J by 2 bases; unmatched bases: 4. The CDR3 contains 16 residues. Germline CDR1 SGHTA, CDR2 FQGNSA. This clone showed up just a few times. As to time point: neoterminal ileum biopsy at postoperative endoscopy, about 6 months after surgery. Sequencing was performed with immunoSEQ multiplex PCR; in TCRdb, only in-frame clones are kept and a portion is missing. Here the sample spans 11,000 or so clones, approximately 80% being singletons. The TCR comes from an adult with Crohn's disease. The chain couples TRBV7-2 to TRBJ2-3; the match to TRBD2 covers 9 bases. Sequencing was carried out using ileal tissue. CDR3 bases: TGTGCCAGCAGCTTAGGGGCTAGCGGGATCACAGATACGCAGTATTTT. It translates to CASSLGASGITDTQYF.